This paragraph covers one TCR beta chain sequence. Its antigen is unidentified. The sample belongs to a study of cytomegalovirus exposure and HLA in healthy donors. Points from the study as a whole: For most TCR sequences rarity was the rule, although some public TCRs occurred in many donors. The listing of roughly 160 TCR beta chains classed them as cytomegalovirus-associated. Fewer N-insertions (relative to the approximately 670-donor mean) were reportedly seen in an Asian-associated ancestry cluster in a later analysis. In vitro confirmation showed a few CMV-associated chains to be CMV antigen specific.

Primers: 60 Vbeta forward and 13 Jbeta reverse. Using immunoSEQ multiplex PCR, the repertoire was profiled, and TCRdb retains in-frame clones only, with some absent. Among tens of thousands of clones, approximately 70% were seen once, and the ten largest hold about 8.9%. The sequencing sample was made of PBMCs. The sequence was collected from a woman between 45 and 65 years old in good health and CMV-seropositive.

The chain's CDR3 is CASSLDRGQGSNYGYTF. As DNA, the CDR3 is TGTGCCAGCAGCTTAGATCGGGGACAGGGATCTAACTATGGCTACACCTTC. The V gene is TRBV7-2, the J gene TRBJ1-2; 9 bases map to TRBD1. J lost 0 bases, V lost 1 base, and 6 bases had no gene match. The CDR3 runs 17 residues. Germline assignment: CDR1 SGHTA and CDR2 FQGNSA.